A selection of T cell receptor beta chains follows, all from one sample in a study of T cell responses to AZD1222 COVID-19 vaccine. Generated by immunoSEQ multiplex PCR, the TCRdb table keeps only in-frame clones and is missing some. Of over 100,000 clones listed, just under 90% are singletons. Source: peripheral blood, taken on day 0 of AZD1222 vaccination. Receptor source: an adult in good health. The CDR3 runs from the conserved cysteine through the conserved F or W. Each record gives: clone size, V gene, D gene, J gene, CDR3 DNA, CDR3 protein. A D gene is named only where the DNA matches it firmly. Not all rows give a size; the values are once, few, many and, for expanded clones, a class.

-	TRBV7-3	TRBD2	TRBJ2-5	TGTGCCAGCAGCCCCTCCCAGCGGGGGTCTTCGGAGACCCAGTACTTC	CASSPSQRGSSETQYF
-	TRBV7-3	-	TRBJ2-3	TGTGCCAGCAGCTTCCAGGGTATTAGGAATACGCAGTATTTT	CASSFQGIRNTQYF
-	TRBV3-1/TRBV3-2	TRBD1	TRBJ2-1	TGTGCCAGCAGCCCAACCGGGACAGGGCCCAATGAGCAGTTCTTC	CASSPTGTGPNEQFF
-	TRBV3-1/TRBV3-2	TRBD1	TRBJ2-1	TGTGCCAGCAGCCTCGGACAGGGACATAACAATGAGCAGTTCTTC	CASSLGQGHNNEQFF
once	TRBV12-3/TRBV12-4	-	TRBJ2-7	TGTGCCAGCAGTTTAAGGGGGGCGGACGAGCAGTACTTC	CASSLRGADEQYF
medium-sized	TRBV4-1	-	TRBJ1-2	TGCGCCAGCAGCCTTTTGGGGGGTCGCTATGGCTACACCTTC	CASSLLGGRYGYTF
-	TRBV4-3	-	TRBJ2-2	TGCGCCAGCAGCCAAGGACAGTCGGGAGCCGGGGAGCTGTTTTTT	CASSQGQSGAGELFF
-	TRBV28	-	TRBJ2-2	TGTGCCAGCAGTTTATTCGGGGGGCGGGCCGGGGAGCTGTTTTTT	CASSLFGGRAGELFF
few	TRBV4-2	-	TRBJ2-5	TGTGCCAGCAGCCAAGCAGGGCGGGGAATCGGAGAGACCCAGTACTTC	CASSQAGRGIGETQYF
once	TRBV19	-	TRBJ2-7	TGTGCCAGTAGTATAGTGGCCACAGTCTTTCACTACGAGCAGTACTTC	CASSIVATVFHYEQYF
-	TRBV9	TRBD1	TRBJ1-1	TGTGCCAGCAGCCCTACGGACAGGGTGAACACTGAAGCTTTCTTT	CASSPTDRVNTEAFF
-	TRBV3-1/TRBV3-2	-	TRBJ1-2	TGTGCCAGCAGCCAAGATGGTAGACAGTTCTCCTATGGGTACACCTTC	CASSQDGRQFSYGYTF
-	TRBV9	-	TRBJ1-2	TGTGCCAGCAGCACAGGGACCAACTATGGCTACACCTTC	CASSTGTNYGYTF
-	TRBV12-3/TRBV12-4	-	TRBJ2-1	TGTGCCAGTTACCGGGACGCCTACAATGAGCAGTTCTTC	CASYRDAYNEQFF
-	TRBV27	-	TRBJ1-2	TGTGCCAGCAGTTCGGGCACGACTAACTATGGCTACACCTTC	CASSSGTTNYGYTF
once	TRBV28	-	TRBJ1-4	TGTGCCAGCAGCGCCACAGGGAAGAGGGGTGAAAAACTGTTTTTT	CASSATGKRGEKLFF
few	TRBV7-2	-	TRBJ2-7	TGTGCCAGCAGCCGTACTAGCTTTGGCTCCTACGAGCAGTACTTC	CASSRTSFGSYEQYF
once	TRBV28	TRBD1	TRBJ2-1	TGTGCCAGCAGAGCAAGGACAGGGTTTTTTGAGCAGTTCTTC	CASRARTGFFEQFF
-	TRBV28	TRBD2	TRBJ2-7	TGTGCCAGCAGTTACGTGGTGGCGGGAGGCCCCTCCTACGAGCAGTACTTC	CASSYVVAGGPSYEQYF
-	TRBV9	-	TRBJ1-3	TGTGCCAGCAGCGTAGAGGCCTCTGGAAACACCATATATTTT	CASSVEASGNTIYF
-	TRBV29-1	-	TRBJ2-1	TGCAGCGTTCAGATCCACATACAGTCGAATGAGCAGTTCTTC	CSVQIHIQSNEQFF
-	TRBV19	-	TRBJ2-1	TGTGCCAGTAGTAGTGGGGGTTGGGGGAGCTCCTACAATGAGCAGTTCTTC	CASSSGGWGSSYNEQFF
-	TRBV11-2	-	TRBJ2-3	TGTGCCAGCAGCTACCGGGACTCCGAAAGGGGTACGCAGTATTTT	CASSYRDSERGTQYF
-	TRBV6-2/TRBV6-3	-	TRBJ1-2	TGTGCCAGCAGTACAGACAGTTATGGCTACACCTTC	CASSTDSYGYTF
-	TRBV3-1/TRBV3-2	-	TRBJ2-1	TGTGCCAGCAGCCAAGACGGTAAGAGCGGGTCCAACAATGAGCAGTTCTTC	CASSQDGKSGSNNEQFF
-	TRBV5-1	-	TRBJ1-1	TGCGCCAGCAGCTTGGCCTCTGTGAACACTGAAGCTTTCTTT	CASSLASVNTEAFF
-	TRBV9	TRBD1	TRBJ1-3	TGTGCCAGCAGCGTAGCAGGGGGCTGGTCGGGAAACACCATATATTTT	CASSVAGGWSGNTIYF
-	TRBV19	-	TRBJ1-1	TGTGCCAGTAGGGGGGATTTGGGTGAAGCTTTCTTT	CASRGDLGEAFF
-	TRBV7-2	TRBD1	TRBJ1-4	TGTGCCAGCAGCTCGGGGACAGGGGTTGGTGAAAAACTGTTTTTT	CASSSGTGVGEKLFF
few	TRBV29-1	-	TRBJ1-1	TGCAGCGTTGACCCTCATGCAACGAACACTGAAGCTTTCTTT	CSVDPHATNTEAFF
-	TRBV12-1	-	TRBJ2-1	TGTGCCAGCAGCTCAGAGGGGGCCGAGGGGCAGTTCTTC	CASSSEGAEGQFF
-	TRBV6-5	-	TRBJ2-1	TGTGCCAGCAGGACCACAGGGAGCTCCTACAATGAGCAGTTCTTC	CASRTTGSSYNEQFF
-	TRBV27	-	TRBJ1-6	TGTGCCAGCAGTAACGGGGGGGCGCCTGTAATTCCCCTCCACTTT	CASSNGGAPVIPLHF
-	TRBV7-9	-	TRBJ1-1	TGTGCCAGCAGCTTGAGTTACACTGAAGCTTTCTTT	CASSLSYTEAFF
-	TRBV4-3	-	TRBJ2-7	TGCGCCAGCAGCCAATCTTTTGACGGACTCCGCGCCTCCTACGAGCAGTACTTC	CASSQSFDGLRASYEQYF
few	TRBV19	-	TRBJ1-1	TGTGCCAGTAGTCACCGGGGGCTAGCTTTCTTT	CASSHRGLAFF
-	TRBV19	-	TRBJ2-3	TGTGCCAGTGGGGACGTGAGAGATACGCAGTATTTT	CASGDVRDTQYF
-	TRBV2	-	TRBJ2-2	TGTGCCAGCAGGAGGACCATTAACACCGGGGAGCTGTTTTTT	CASRRTINTGELFF
-	TRBV24-1	-	TRBJ2-2	TGTGCCACCAGTGATTTGGTCTTCGGGACATACACCGGGGAGCTGTTTTTT	CATSDLVFGTYTGELFF
once	TRBV27	-	TRBJ2-7	TGTGCCAGCAGTTTAGAGGAGGGACCTTACGAGCAGTACTTC	CASSLEEGPYEQYF
-	TRBV27	-	TRBJ2-2	TGTGCCAGCAGTTTAGGCTTCAGCAGGTCGGAAGGGGAGCTGTTTTTT	CASSLGFSRSEGELFF
-	TRBV5-6	TRBD1	TRBJ2-2	TGTGCCAGCAGCTCTAGGACAGGGGGCTATGAGAACGGGGAGCTGTTTTTT	CASSSRTGGYENGELFF
-	TRBV7-2	-	TRBJ2-1	TGTGCCAGCATGGGAATCCTCGGGACTGCGCCCAATGAGCAGTTCTTC	CASMGILGTAPNEQFF
-	TRBV28	-	TRBJ2-1	TGTGCCAGTACGCCATCCGGGACTTATCTCTCGCATGAGCAGTTCTTC	CASTPSGTYLSHEQFF
-	TRBV28	-	TRBJ1-1	TGTGCCAGCACCCAACCCGGACGATGGGCTTTCTTT	CASTQPGRWAFF
-	TRBV7-2	-	TRBJ1-1	TGTGCCAGCAGCTTAGAGGGGAACACTGAAGCTTTCTTT	CASSLEGNTEAFF
-	TRBV9	-	TRBJ2-7	TGTGCCAGCAGCGTAGAGGGGGGCAGGGGGTACGAGCAGTACTTC	CASSVEGGRGYEQYF
few	TRBV2	-	TRBJ2-7	TGTGCCAGCAGGGGCGCCACCCACGAGCAGTACTTC	CASRGATHEQYF
-	TRBV28	-	TRBJ2-7	TGTGCCAGCACCGAGGGTGGGAGGAGCTACGAGCAGTACTTC	CASTEGGRSYEQYF
-	TRBV7-2	-	TRBJ2-2	TGTGCCAGCAGCGCAACTAGTACCGGGGAGCTGTTTTTT	CASSATSTGELFF
-	TRBV6-2/TRBV6-3	-	TRBJ1-4	TGTGCCAGCAGCCCCCAGGGGCCTTATGAAAAACTGTTTTTT	CASSPQGPYEKLFF
-	TRBV27	TRBD1	TRBJ2-4	TGTGCCAGCAGTTATCGAACCGGGACAGGGGCGAAAGTAGCCAAAAACATTCAGTACTTC	CASSYRTGTGAKVAKNIQYF
-	TRBV5-1	TRBD1	TRBJ1-6	TGCGCCAGCAGCGGGGGAGGGACAGGGAGTGCCTCACCCCTCCACTTT	CASSGGGTGSASPLHF
-	TRBV7-9	TRBD1	TRBJ2-7	TGTGCCAGCAGCACCACTCCCGGGACAGGGGGATATGGCTCCTACGAGCAGTACTTC	CASSTTPGTGGYGSYEQYF
-	TRBV24-1	-	TRBJ1-1	TGTGCCACCAGTGGGGGCCAGGGATCGACCACTGAAGCTTTCTTT	CATSGGQGSTTEAFF
-	TRBV27	-	TRBJ2-3	TGTGCCAGCAGTTCCACTCGGACAGGGAGGGCAGATACGCAGTATTTT	CASSSTRTGRADTQYF